This T cell receptor (beta chain) was documented in a study of neurological immune-mediated disorders. Time point reported: longitudinal time-point 1 (baseline). TCRdb analysed the 5' RACE reads with MiXCR anew, one entry per CDR3 protein. The table has 71,000 or so distinct CDR3 sequences, approximately 14% seen once. This clonotype was observed a handful of times. Germline lookup yields CDR1 SGHKS and CDR2 YYEKEE (reference sequence). The V end lost 2 bases, the J end lost 3 bases, and 9 bases lay between the germline ends. The length of the CDR3 is 14 residues. This chain joins TRBV5-5 and TRBJ2-1; no clear D gene. The TCR originated in a female donor with HTLV-1-associated myelopathy (HAM/TSP). What was sequenced was PBMCs. The CDR3 bases are TGTGCCAGCAGCTTTGGGCTTTACTACAATGAGCAGTTCTTC. Its translation is CASSFGLYYNEQFF.